These 5 T cell receptor beta chains were all obtained from the same sample, sequenced in a study of blood T cells in healthy people across ages. A J-beta primer mix and a sample-barcoded 5' primer were used in a second PCR of about 7 to 12 cycles. MiXCR, run by TCRdb on the 5' RACE reads, gives a single entry per CDR3 protein. The table shows some 760,000 distinct CDR3 sequences, with 20% to 30% occurring only once. These data are also associated with another study on T cells of mothers and their children.

The sample was blood. The source is a boy aged 5 to 17 in good health.

This clonotype was recorded many times. The chain couples TRBV7-2 to TRBJ1-4; D uncertain. Trimming cost V 6 bases and J 0 bases, with 8 bases left between them. The CDR3 sequence is 14 residues long. Germline V lookup: CDR1 SGHTA, CDR2 FQGNSA. DNA of the CDR3: TGTGCCAGCAGTCCGATTGCAACTAATGAAAAACTGTTTTTT. Translating gives CASSPIATNEKLFF.

The table lists this clonotype with a few counts. This sequence joins TRBV5-1 and TRBJ2-5, with TRBD2 identical over 9 bases. The junction had 14 bases not matched to a gene; V was cut back by 3 bases and J by 5 bases. Germline CDR1 SGHRS, CDR2 YFSETQ. This CDR3 is built from 17 residues. CDR3 in amino acids: CASSSISGGPPAETQYF. The CDR3, as DNA: TGCGCCAGCAGCTCCATAAGCGGGGGGCCCCCTGCGGAGACCCAGTACTTC.

V gene TRBV4-1 combines with J gene TRBJ1-5; D gene uncertain. Germline loops: CDR1 MGHRA, CDR2 YSYEKL. The CDR3 contains 15 residues. V shed 2 bases and J shed 4 bases, with 12 bases lying between them. CDR3 region: CASSQIYSGNQPQHF. DNA for the CDR3: TGCGCCAGCAGCCAAATATACAGCGGGAATCAGCCCCAGCATTTT.

In DNA, the CDR3 is TGTGCCAGCAGTGACGAGGGACTAGCGTTTGGGGCCAACGTCCTGACTTTC. It is translated as CASSDEGLAFGANVLTF. The chain has TRBV2 and TRBJ2-6, with 10 bases that match TRBD2. Germline-derived CDR1 and CDR2 are SNHLY and FYNNEI. Germline trimming cut 3 bases from V and 3 bases from J; bases unmatched to any gene: 5. The CDR3 runs 17 residues.

V and J are TRBV6-1 and TRBJ2-5; 10 bases are shared with TRBD1. Matching the DNA end better, TRBJ2-7 makes the J call doubtful. This CDR3 contains 15 residues. Germline values: CDR1 MNHNS, CDR2 SASEGT. The CDR3 sequence: CASSASGTGVYEQYF. The CDR3 region has the DNA TGTGCCAGCAGTGCCTCCGGGACAGGGGTATACGAGCAGTACTTC.